This T cell receptor (beta chain) was documented in a study of T-cell memory formation after mild COVID-19 (dated by TCRdb to about 2021). Study-level background: Most TCR sequence clusters were specific to one of the two donors. Longitudinal TCRalpha and TCRbeta repertoire sequencing tracked T-cell clones expanding and contracting after mild COVID-19 in a couple of donors. The cohort was made up of two young adult volunteers, one female and one male, who were previously healthy.

This clonotype came up once. No antigen is known for it. Base qualities were left out, and no much larger clone turns up one base away. TCRdb names Illumina NovaSeq 6000 as the instrument used. TCRalpha and TCRbeta cDNA libraries were constructed by 5'RACE with constant-segment primers, with sample barcodes and unique molecular identifiers being introduced. RNA was extracted from every sample with Trizol reagent. Library amplification was performed in two PCR steps, and a second sample barcode and Illumina TruSeq adapters were introduced in the second step. The libraries were sequenced on an Illumina NovaSeq using 2 x 150 bp paired-end reads. Concerning the study's data processing: Reads were demultiplexed and collapsed into UMI-guided consensus sequences with migec v1.2.7. Using mixcr v2.1.11, UMI consensuses were aligned to TRA and TRB V and J templates and then assembled into clonotypes. Clonotypes were classified as expanded or contracted when called significant by both edgeR and NoisET, with noise models trained on biological replicates. For edgeR calls, a false discovery rate-adjusted p below 0.01 and a log2 fold-change threshold of 1 were applied. As an exploratory analysis of dynamics, max-normalized trajectories of the 1000 most abundant clonotypes were examined with PCA combined with hierarchical clustering. The CD4 or CD8 phenotype of responding clones was assigned using the separately sequenced CD4+ and CD8+ repertoires. TCRdb reprocessing: public reads trimmed at Q25 with fastp, clones called with MiXCR, in-frame beta chains kept. Rows are combined by CDR3 protein, so each entry shows the most common genes and DNA. For this entry, the V and J calls and clone size follow TCRdb and not the study's own pipeline. The sample records 150,000 to 200,000 distinct CDR3 sequences, around 18% of which are singletons. In total, the top ten clones hold roughly 3.9% of the sample.

Summary of the overall study and its limitations: Contracting CD4+ clones turned up mainly in the CM and EM memory subsets, whereas EMRA was where CD8+ clones were enriched. The detection of some responding clones in pre-infection memory suggests that pre-existing cross-reactive memory T cells joined the SARS-CoV-2 response. The study covered only two mild cases, and larger cohorts including severe cases with pre-infection samples were considered necessary. Balanced CD4/CD8 phenotypes were observed for clones contracting from day 15 to 85, whereas a bias towards CD4+ was observed for a second wave of clones expanding from day 15 to 37. Whether the second-wave clones peaking on day 37 were SARS-CoV-2 specific was not confirmed.

Via the germline V gene, CDR1 is ENHRY and CDR2 SYGVKD. Measured from the cysteine to the phenylalanine, the CDR3 is 15 residues long. Only CDR3 DNA is held: 45 bases, read in frame from base 1. V and J lose 4 bases and 0 bases, and a span of 12 bases separates them. Ficoll-Paque density gradient centrifugation was used to isolate PBMCs. Sequenced sample: PBMCs or a T cell subset sorted from them (not recorded which). This receptor was obtained from a man younger than 30 who had mild COVID-19 (a few samples of this study predate the infection). The sample titles of this study are shuffled in the database, so cell type and time point are left out; the donor was told from shared clones. The receptor chain draws on TRBV10-3 and TRBJ1-2; TRBD1 is a possible D gene, resting on 5 matching bases. DNA sequence: TGTGCCATCAGTGGCCTCGGGACTGCTAACTATGGCTACACCTTC. It translates to CAISGLGTANYGYTF.